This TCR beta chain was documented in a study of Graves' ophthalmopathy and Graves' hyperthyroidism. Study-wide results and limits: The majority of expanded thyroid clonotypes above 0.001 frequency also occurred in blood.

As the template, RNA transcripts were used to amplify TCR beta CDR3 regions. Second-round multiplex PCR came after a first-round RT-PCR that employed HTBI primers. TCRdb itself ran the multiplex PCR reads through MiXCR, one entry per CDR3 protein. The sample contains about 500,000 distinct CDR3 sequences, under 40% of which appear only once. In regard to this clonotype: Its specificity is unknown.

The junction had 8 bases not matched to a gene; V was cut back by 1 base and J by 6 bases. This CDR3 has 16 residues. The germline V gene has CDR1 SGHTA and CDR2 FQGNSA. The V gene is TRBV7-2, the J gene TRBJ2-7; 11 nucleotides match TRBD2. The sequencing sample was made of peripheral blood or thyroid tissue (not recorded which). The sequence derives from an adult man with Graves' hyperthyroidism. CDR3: CASSLVHSGGAGEQYF. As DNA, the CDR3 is TGTGCCAGCAGCTTAGTGCATAGCGGGGGGGCAGGCGAGCAGTACTTC.